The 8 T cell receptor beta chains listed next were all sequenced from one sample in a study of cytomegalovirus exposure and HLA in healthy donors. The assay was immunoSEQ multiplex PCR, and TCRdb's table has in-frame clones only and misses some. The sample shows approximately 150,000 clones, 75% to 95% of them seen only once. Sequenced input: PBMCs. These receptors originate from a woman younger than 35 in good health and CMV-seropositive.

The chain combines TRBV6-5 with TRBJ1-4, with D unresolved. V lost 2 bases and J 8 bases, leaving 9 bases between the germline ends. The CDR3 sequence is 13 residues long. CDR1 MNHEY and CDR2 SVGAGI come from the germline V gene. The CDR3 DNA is TGTGCCAGCAGTTACGAGGAATGGGAAAAACTGTTTTTT. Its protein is CASSYEEWEKLFF.

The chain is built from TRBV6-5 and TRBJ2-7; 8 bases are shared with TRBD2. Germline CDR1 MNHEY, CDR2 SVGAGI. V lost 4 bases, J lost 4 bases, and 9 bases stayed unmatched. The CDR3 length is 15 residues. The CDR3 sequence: CASSWSGGRFYEQYF. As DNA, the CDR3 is TGTGCCAGCAGTTGGAGCGGGGGCCGATTTTACGAGCAGTACTTC.

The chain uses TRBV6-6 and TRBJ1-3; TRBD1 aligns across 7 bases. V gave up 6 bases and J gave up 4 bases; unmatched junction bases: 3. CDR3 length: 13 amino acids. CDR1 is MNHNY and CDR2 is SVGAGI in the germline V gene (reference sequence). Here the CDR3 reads CASRRGQGNTIYF. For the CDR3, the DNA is TGTGCCAGCAGAAGGGGACAGGGAAACACCATATATTTT.

The CDR3 nucleotides read TGTGCCAGCACCTATCAGTTAGGGGCAGGGGGCTTGGAGACCCAGTACTTC. It is translated as CASTYQLGAGGLETQYF. The chain employs TRBV7-9 and TRBJ2-5; 8 nucleotides align to TRBD1. V was clipped by 7 bases and J by 5 bases; unmatched bases: 18. Germline CDR1 reads SEHNR; CDR2 reads FQNEAQ (reference sequence). The CDR3 is 17 amino acids.

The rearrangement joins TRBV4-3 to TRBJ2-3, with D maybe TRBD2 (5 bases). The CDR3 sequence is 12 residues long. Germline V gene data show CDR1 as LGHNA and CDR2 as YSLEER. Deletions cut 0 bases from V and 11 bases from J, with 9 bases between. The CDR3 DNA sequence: TGCGCCAGCAGCCAAGATACTAGAGGGCAGTATTTT. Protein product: CASSQDTRGQYF.

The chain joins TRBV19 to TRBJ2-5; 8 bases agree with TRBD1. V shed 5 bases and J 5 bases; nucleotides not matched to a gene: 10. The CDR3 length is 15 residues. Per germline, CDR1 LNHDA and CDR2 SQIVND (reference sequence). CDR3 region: CASSPHRGRRETQYF. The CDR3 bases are TGTGCCAGTAGTCCTCACAGGGGGAGGAGGGAGACCCAGTACTTC.

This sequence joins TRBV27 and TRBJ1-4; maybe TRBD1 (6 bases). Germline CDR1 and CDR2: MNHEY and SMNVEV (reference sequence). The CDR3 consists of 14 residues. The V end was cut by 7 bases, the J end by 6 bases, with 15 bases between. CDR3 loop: CASKFTGPDEKLFF. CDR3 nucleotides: TGTGCCAGCAAATTTACAGGGCCAGATGAAAAACTGTTTTTT.

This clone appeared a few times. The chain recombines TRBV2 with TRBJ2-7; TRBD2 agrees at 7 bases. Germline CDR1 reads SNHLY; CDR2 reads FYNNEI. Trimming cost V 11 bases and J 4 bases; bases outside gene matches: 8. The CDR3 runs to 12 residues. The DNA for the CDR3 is TGTGCCGGGGGGGGATTTTTGTACGAGCAGTACTTC. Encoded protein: CAGGGFLYEQYF. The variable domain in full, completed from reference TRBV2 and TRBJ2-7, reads EPEVTQTPSHQVTQMGQEVILRCVPISNHLYFYWYRQILGQKVEFLVSFYNNEISEKSEIFDDQFSVERPDGSNFTLKIRSTKLEDSAMYFCAGGGFLYEQYFGPGTRLTVT.